This TCR beta chain comes out of a study of lymphopenia after photon versus proton radiotherapy. V was cut by 6 bases and J by 6 bases, with 24 bases left in between. Per the germline V gene, CDR1 is MDHEN and CDR2 is SYDVKM. CDR3 size: 17 residues. Data came from immunoSEQ multiplex PCR; TCRdb stores just in-frame clones and leaves some out. This table has more than 25,000 clones, roughly 88% appearing once. J is TRBJ2-1 and V is TRBV28; TRBD1 is a possible D gene (7 bases). The receptor's source is a woman in her forties or fifties with pancreatic cancer. The material was peripheral blood, obtained from a patient treated with photon-based radiotherapy. The CDR3 coding sequence is TGTGCCAGCAGAGGGAGGACAGGCGTATCCAAGCTCAATGAGCAGTTCTTC. Amino acids: CASRGRTGVSKLNEQFF.